The 15 T cell receptor beta chains in this list originate from one sample, sequenced in a study of cytomegalovirus exposure and HLA in healthy donors. Primers: 60 Vbeta forward and 13 Jbeta reverse. Sequencing was performed with immunoSEQ multiplex PCR; in TCRdb, only in-frame clones are kept and a portion is missing. The sample records under 130,000 clones, more than 65% being singletons. Input material: PBMCs. All receptors come from a man between 35 and 55 years old in good health and CMV-seropositive.

V gene TRBV19 combines with J gene TRBJ2-6, with 13 positions matching TRBD2. Trimming at V came to 5 bases and at J to 4 bases, leaving 8 bases not matched to a gene. Germline CDR1 LNHDA, CDR2 SQIVND (reference sequence). CDR3 length: 18 amino acids. The CDR3 DNA sequence: TGTGCCAGTAGTTGGACTAGCGGGAGTACGGGGGGGGCCAACGTCCTGACTTTC. Translation: CASSWTSGSTGGANVLTF.

This chain uses TRBV5-1 with TRBJ2-1, with a tentative D call TRBD1 (6 bases). Germline CDR1 SGHRS, CDR2 YFSETQ. Between the trimmed V and J ends, which lost 5 bases and 3 bases, there was a span of 9 bases. This CDR3 is 13 amino acids long. The CDR3 loop reads CASRQDSYNEQFF. The CDR3 bases are TGCGCCAGCAGGCAGGACAGCTACAATGAGCAGTTCTTC.

Regarding this clone: One end of the junction varies from germline; a read error may be responsible. The J gene is TRBJ2-1, the V gene TRBV7-9, with D hard to call. Germline lookup yields CDR1 SEHNR and CDR2 FQNEAQ (reference sequence). This CDR3 contains 11 residues. The chain's CDR3 is CASSLVGEQFF. CDR3 nucleotide sequence: TGTGCCAGCAGTTTAGTCGGTGAGCAGTTCTTC.

The chain uses TRBV2 and TRBJ1-2; 10 nucleotides agree with TRBD1. Germline V gene lookup returns CDR1 SNHLY and CDR2 FYNNEI. Losses at the gene ends were 7 bases for V and 5 bases for J; bases not matched to a gene: 7. The CDR3 sequence is 14 residues long. The CDR3 region is CASTQPGQGYGYTF. In DNA form, the CDR3 reads TGTGCCAGCACCCAACCGGGACAGGGGTATGGCTACACCTTC.

The gene calls are TRBV28 and TRBJ1-2; 8 nucleotides align to TRBD1. The CDR3 is 17 residues long. Germline V lookup: CDR1 MDHEN, CDR2 SYDVKM. Trimming took 5 bases from V and 2 from J; bases not matched to a gene: 13. The DNA of the CDR3 is TGTGCCAGCAGTCAGCCAGGTGGCGGACAGGGCAACTATGGCTACACCTTC. It translates to CASSQPGGGQGNYGYTF.

The chain is built from TRBV20-1 and TRBJ2-2, with a weak D call TRBD1 (6 bases). Germline V gene data show CDR1 as DFQATT and CDR2 as SNEGSKA (reference sequence). The CDR3 length is 11 residues. Trimming left V 8 bases short and J 5 bases short, with 9 bases between. CDR3 DNA sequence: TGCAGTTTAGGGGGAACCGGGGAGCTGTTTTTT. Protein: CSLGGTGELFF.

This clone was found a few times. This chain links TRBV7-9 with TRBJ1-1; perhaps TRBD1 as D (6 bases). The CDR3 runs to 14 residues. CDR1 and CDR2 from the germline V gene are SEHNR and FQNEAQ (reference sequence). V was shortened by 4 bases and J by 2 bases, with 11 bases between the two germline ends. Here the CDR3 reads CASSWEGVNTEAFF. The CDR3 nucleotides are TGTGCCAGCAGCTGGGAGGGGGTAAACACTGAAGCTTTCTTT.

The chain employs TRBV6-5 and TRBJ1-2; 11 nucleotides match TRBD1. This CDR3 comprises 15 residues. V lost 10 bases, J lost 0 bases, and 7 bases stayed unmatched. The V gene's germline CDR1 is MNHEY and CDR2 SVGAGI. The CDR3 here is CATAGQGVANYGYTF. The CDR3 DNA reads TGTGCCACCGCGGGACAGGGGGTTGCTAACTATGGCTACACCTTC.

The rearrangement joins TRBV4-2 to TRBJ2-3, with TRBD2 matching 12 bases. The CDR3 runs to 17 residues. Germline V gene data show CDR1 as LGHNA and CDR2 as YNFKEQ. J gave up 1 base and V 6 bases, and 8 bases lay outside the gene matches. CDR3 nucleotides: TGTGCCAGCAGTCGCGCGACTAGCGGGGGCCGCACAGATACGCAGTATTTT. The encoded protein is CASSRATSGGRTDTQYF.

The rearrangement uses TRBV5-4 and TRBJ2-5; 11 bases are shared with TRBD2. Germline lookup yields CDR1 SGHNT and CDR2 YYREEE (reference sequence). The CDR3 runs to 14 residues. The J segment lost 7 bases and the V segment lost 4 bases, leaving 6 bases of the junction unmatched. The CDR3 loop is CASSQTSGEGTQYF. Written as DNA, the CDR3 is TGTGCCAGCAGCCAGACTAGCGGGGAGGGGACCCAGTACTTC.

This clone has a single count. The rearrangement uses TRBV30 and TRBJ1-5; 9 nucleotides agree with TRBD1. The CDR3 is 13 residues long. The V and J ends lost 8 bases and 4 bases, in that order; junction bases with no gene match: 6. Germline-derived CDR1 and CDR2 are GTSNPN and SVGIG (reference sequence). The CDR3, as DNA: TGTGCCAGCCGGGACAGGGAGAATCAGCCCCAGCATTTT. It codes for CASRDRENQPQHF.

The chain carries TRBV9 and TRBJ1-5, with D maybe TRBD1 (5 bases). In germline, CDR1 is SGDLS, CDR2 YYNGEE. The CDR3 has 15 amino acids. The V gene lost 2 bases and the J gene lost 3 bases, with 12 bases spanning the gap. CDR3 amino acids: CASSVGGRPNQPQHF. In DNA form, the CDR3 reads TGTGCCAGCAGCGTCGGGGGACGGCCCAATCAGCCCCAGCATTTT.

To note about this clone: One end of the junction does not line up with germline, which may come from a read error. This specimen includes other DNA sequences encoding the same CDR3. V usage is TRBV7-7 and J usage is TRBJ1-4; TRBD1 matches 7 bases. CDR3 length equals 15 residues. CDR1 is SSHAT and CDR2 is FNYEAQ in the germline V gene (reference sequence). CDR3 coding DNA: TGTGCTAGCAGCCGAACGACAGGGACTAATGAAAAACTGTTTTTT. As protein: CASSRTTGTNEKLFF. Drawing the rest from reference TRBV7-7 and TRBJ1-4, the complete variable domain is GAGVSQSPRYKVTKRGQDVTLRCDPISSHATLYWYQQALGQGPEFLTYFNYEAQPDKSGLPSDRFSAERPEGSISTLTIQRTEQRDSAMYRCASSRTTGTNEKLFFGSGTQLSVL.

J is TRBJ1-2 and V is TRBV5-1; 7 bases agree with TRBD1. The V gene end was trimmed by 8 bases and the J gene end by 4 bases; junction bases not matched to a gene: 38. From germline, CDR1 is SGHRS and CDR2 YFSETQ. The CDR3 covers 23 residues. CDR3 region: CARSKTWDSSERGERVPVYGYTF. CDR3 nucleotide sequence: TGCGCCAGGAGCAAAACGTGGGACAGTTCCGAAAGGGGGGAAAGGGTACCAGTCTATGGCTACACCTTC.

This rearrangement joins TRBV7-3 to TRBJ1-1; D perhaps matches TRBD1 (5 bases). The CDR3 totals 14 residues. V lost 5 bases and J lost 5, with 15 bases in between. Per the germline V gene, CDR1 is SGHTA and CDR2 is FQGTGA. CDR3 protein: CASSQWGEGTEAFF. The DNA for the CDR3 is TGTGCCAGCAGCCAATGGGGGGAGGGGACTGAAGCTTTCTTT.